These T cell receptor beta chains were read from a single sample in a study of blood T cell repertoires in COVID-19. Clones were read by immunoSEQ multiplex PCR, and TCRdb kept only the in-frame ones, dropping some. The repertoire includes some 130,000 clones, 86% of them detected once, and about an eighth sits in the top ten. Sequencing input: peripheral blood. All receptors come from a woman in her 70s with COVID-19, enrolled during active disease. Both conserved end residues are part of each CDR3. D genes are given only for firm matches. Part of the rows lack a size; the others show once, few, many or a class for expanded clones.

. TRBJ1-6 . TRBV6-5 CASSYLGALRGSPLHF TGTGCCAGCAGTTACCTCGGGGCCCTCAGGGGTTCACCCCTCCACTTT
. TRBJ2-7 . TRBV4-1 CASSQGTSLEYEQYF TGCGCCAGCAGCCAAGGTACTAGCTTGGAGTACGAGCAGTACTTC
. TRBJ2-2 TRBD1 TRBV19 CASSIQGDNTGELFF TGTGCCAGTAGTATACAGGGGGATAACACCGGGGAGCTGTTTTTT
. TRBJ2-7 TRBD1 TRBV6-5 CASRGGTGGGEQYF TGTGCCAGCAGAGGCGGGACAGGGGGTGGCGAGCAGTACTTC
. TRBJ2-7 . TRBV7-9 CASSLVSGYEQYF TGTGCCAGCAGCTTAGTATCCGGCTACGAGCAGTACTTC
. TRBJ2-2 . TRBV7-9 CASSPRSKALGSGELFF TGTGCCAGCAGCCCCCGTTCTAAAGCACTCGGGTCCGGGGAGCTGTTTTTT
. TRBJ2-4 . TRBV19 CASRGSGGHGDF TGTGCCAGTCGGGGTTCGGGGGGACATGGGGACTTC
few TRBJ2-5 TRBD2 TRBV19 CASSPGLAGGQETQYF TGTGCCAGTAGTCCGGGACTAGCGGGGGGACAAGAGACCCAGTACTTC
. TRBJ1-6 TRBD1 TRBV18 CASSPRGRDRANSPLHF TGTGCCAGCTCACCAAGGGGAAGGGACAGGGCTAATTCACCCCTCCACTTT
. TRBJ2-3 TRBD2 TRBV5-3 CARSLWRTSGGESTDTQYF TGTGCCAGAAGCTTGTGGAGGACTAGCGGGGGGGAAAGCACAGATACGCAGTATTTT
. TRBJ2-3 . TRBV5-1 CASQASTDTQYF TGCGCCAGCCAAGCTAGCACAGATACGCAGTATTTT
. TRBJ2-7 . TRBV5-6 CASSKQGRRGEQYF TGTGCCAGCAGCAAGCAGGGGCGTCGGGGCGAGCAGTACTTC
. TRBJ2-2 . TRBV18 CASSPPSTLNTGELFF TGTGCCAGCTCACCACCGTCGACTTTGAACACCGGGGAGCTGTTTTTT
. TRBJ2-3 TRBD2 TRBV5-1 CASSAAGRPDTQYF TGCGCCAGCAGCGCAGCGGGGCGCCCAGATACGCAGTATTTT
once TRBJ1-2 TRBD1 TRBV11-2 CASSSNSGTGPYGYTF TGTGCCAGCAGCTCTAATTCCGGGACAGGGCCGTATGGCTACACCTTC
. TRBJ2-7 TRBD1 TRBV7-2 CASSGGTGPYEQYF TGTGCCAGCAGCGGAGGGACAGGTCCCTACGAGCAGTACTTC
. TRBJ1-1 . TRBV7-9 CASSLGLSNTEAFF TGTGCCAGCAGCTTAGGGCTCTCGAACACTGAAGCTTTCTTT
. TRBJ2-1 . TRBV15 CATSRDADEQFF TGTGCCACCAGCAGAGATGCGGATGAGCAGTTCTTC